The clone carrying this TCR beta chain came up many times. The J segment lost 4 bases and the V segment lost 3 bases, leaving 11 bases of the junction unmatched. Looked up from germline, CDR1 is MNHNS and CDR2 is SASEGT. The CDR3 runs to 19 residues. Regarding time point: newly diagnosed GD, antithyroid drugs for less than 3 months. PBMC-extracted RNA yielded the TCR library. The source of the sample is a study of regulatory T cells in long-lasting Graves disease. Library construction for TCR beta used iRepertoire HTBI primers and Arm-PCR of CDR3 regions. Original handling: Sequenced samples collectively carried 60 to 75 TRBV and 12 to 15 TRBJ segments. One entry per CDR3 protein, called by TCRdb with MiXCR from the multiplex PCR reads. These V and J calls derive from TCRdb rather than the authors' analysis. Found here are about 210,000 distinct CDR3 sequences, about 19% of them singletons; the top ten hold approximately 12%.

These sequences were also reported in another study, on T cells in Graves' hyperthyroidism and ophthalmopathy.

This chain links TRBV6-1 with TRBJ2-1; TRBD2 agrees at 14 bases. This clonotype originated in a woman younger than 45 with Graves disease. This sample comprised peripheral blood mononuclear cells (PBMCs), obtained at new diagnosis, from a patient treated with antithyroid drugs. In DNA form, the CDR3 reads TGTGCCAGCAGTGATGGACTAGCGGGGGGCGACGAGGCATACAATGAGCAGTTCTTC. It specifies CASSDGLAGGDEAYNEQFF.